Presented here are 9 T cell receptor beta chains from one specimen sequenced in a study of T cell changes during pregnancy in multiple sclerosis. The data were produced by immunoSEQ multiplex PCR, yet TCRdb's version contains in-frame clones alone and is incomplete. The sample yields roughly 35,000 clones, 88% seen once. Sequencing used CD4+ T cells from peripheral blood mononuclear cells, obtained before pregnancy. The receptors derive from a female donor with multiple sclerosis, enrolled in a pregnancy study.

The V gene is TRBV18, the J gene TRBJ2-3, with TRBD2 matching 9 bases. Trimming removed 4 bases from V and 0 bases from J; junction bases left unmatched: 2. The CDR3 contains 15 residues. The germline V gene encodes CDR1 KGHSH and CDR2 LQKENI. CDR3 sequence reads: CASSQTSGSTDTQYF. For the CDR3, the DNA is TGTGCCAGCTCACAGACTAGCGGAAGCACAGATACGCAGTATTTT.

The chain employs TRBV11-3 and TRBJ2-3; 9 nucleotides match TRBD2. After removal of 5 bases from V and 4 bases from J, the junction contained 7 bases not matched to a gene. Germline V CDR1 and CDR2: SGHNT, YENEEA. The CDR3 is 15 amino acids. DNA of the CDR3: TGTGCCAGCAGCCGGGGGGCGGGAGGGGCAGATACGCAGTATTTT. This encodes CASSRGAGGADTQYF.

The chain recombines TRBV12-5 with TRBJ2-3; 9 nucleotides agree with TRBD2. After removal of 5 bases from V and 3 bases from J, the junction contained 9 bases not matched to a gene. The CDR3 has 16 residues. The V gene's germline CDR1 is LGHNT and CDR2 FRNRAP. The CDR3 nucleotides read TGTGCTAGTGGTAGTAGCGGGAGAAGGTGGACAGATACGCAGTATTTT. It specifies CASGSSGRRWTDTQYF.

The chain carries TRBV5-1 and TRBJ2-7; 12 bases are shared with TRBD2. V lost 3 bases to trimming and J lost 6 bases; unmatched junction nucleotides: 1. CDR1 and CDR2 (germline): SGHRS, YFSETQ. There are 13 residues in the CDR3. The CDR3 region is CASSWGLAGEQYF. DNA for the CDR3: TGCGCCAGCAGCTGGGGACTAGCGGGCGAGCAGTACTTC.

The chain joins TRBV29-1 to TRBJ1-1; D is possibly TRBD1 (5 bases). The V end lost 5 bases, the J end lost 0 bases, and 16 bases lay between the germline ends. This CDR3 comprises 15 residues. Germline loops: CDR1 SQVTM, CDR2 ANQGSEA. CDR3 sequence: CSVLNPGTLNTEAFF. The DNA for the CDR3 is TGCAGCGTTTTAAACCCCGGGACTCTGAACACTGAAGCTTTCTTT.

The rearrangement uses TRBV5-4 and TRBJ2-5, with 12 bases identical to TRBD2. Looked up from germline, CDR1 is SGHNT and CDR2 is YYREEE (reference sequence). This CDR3 comprises 17 residues. The V and J ends lost 4 bases and 5 bases, in that order; junction bases with no gene match: 12. The CDR3: CASSHKTGLAGRETQYF. The DNA for the CDR3 is TGTGCCAGCAGCCACAAAACAGGACTAGCGGGAAGGGAGACCCAGTACTTC.

The CDR3 DNA sequence: TGTGCCAGCAGCTTGGCAGGGGGGCTCCAAGAGACCCAGTACTTC. This sequence encodes CASSLAGGLQETQYF. The chain uses TRBV5-6 and TRBJ2-5, with D tentatively TRBD1 (7 bases). CDR1 and CDR2 from the germline V gene are SGHDT and YYEEEE. The CDR3 has 15 residues. Trimming removed 0 bases from V and 1 base from J, with 10 bases in between.

The rearrangement joins TRBV6-6 to TRBJ2-3, with 14 nucleotides matching TRBD2. With 4 bases clipped from V and 2 bases from J, the junction kept 2 bases outside the gene matches. The germline CDR1 and CDR2 sequences are MNHNY and SVGAGI (reference sequence). CDR3 length: 16 residues. This CDR3 is CASSLGLAGDTDTQYF. DNA of the CDR3: TGTGCCAGCAGTTTGGGACTAGCGGGAGACACAGATACGCAGTATTTT.

This clone is a singleton in its sample. The rearrangement joins TRBV11-2 to TRBJ2-7, with TRBD1 matching over 9 bases. This CDR3 contains 16 residues. V was pared by 0 bases and J by 4 bases, with 7 bases of the junction left unmatched. Germline V gives CDR1 SGHAT, CDR2 FQNNGV. CDR3 region: CASSLEGTGSWYEQYF. Written as DNA, the CDR3 is TGTGCCAGCAGCTTAGAGGGGACAGGGTCCTGGTACGAGCAGTACTTC.